This TCR beta chain comes out of a study of blood T cell repertoires in COVID-19. Study at large: Both acute and convalescent COVID-19 samples were obtained from the United States, Italy and Spain.

The data were produced by immunoSEQ multiplex PCR, yet TCRdb's version contains in-frame clones alone and is incomplete. The sample has about 150,000 clones, 80% to 90% seen once. Per the germline V gene, CDR1 is LNHDA and CDR2 is SQIVND (reference sequence). The CDR3 loop spans 13 amino acids. The clonotype was recovered from a woman aged 55-69 years with active COVID-19. Material: peripheral blood. V is TRBV19 and J is TRBJ1-2; D unresolved. The CDR3 loop reads CATSSGANYGYTF. The CDR3 DNA follows: TGTGCAACGTCCTCGGGTGCTAACTATGGCTACACCTTC.